These 25 T cell receptor beta chains were sequenced from one sample in a study of beta chain features in type 1 diabetes. Reverse transcribing all isolated RNA meant expressed TCRB transcripts were sequenced. Clones were sequenced by immunoSEQ multiplex PCR, and TCRdb holds only the in-frame ones, with some missing. The sample holds around 400,000 clones, over 9.5% seen once. Sequencing was done on a sample of naive CD4+ T cells from blood. The receptors originated from a man younger than 35 in good health.

This clone was seen a handful of times. The chain couples TRBV7-3 to TRBJ2-1; 7 nucleotides match TRBD2. V gave up 2 bases and J gave up 7 bases; unmatched junction bases: 8. Per germline, CDR1 SGHTA and CDR2 FQGTGA. The CDR3 spans 15 residues. CDR3 residues: CASSLRRGGNNEQFF. The CDR3 nucleotides are TGTGCCAGCAGCTTACGTCGGGGAGGGAATAATGAGCAGTTCTTC.

The V call is TRBV5-6, the J call TRBJ2-7; maybe TRBD2 (6 bases). The CDR3 spans 15 residues. Deletions cut 0 bases from V and 2 bases from J, with 12 bases between. The germline gives CDR1 SGHDT, CDR2 YYEEEE. The CDR3 reads CASSLAAREAYEQYF. CDR3 sequence (DNA): TGTGCCAGCAGCTTGGCCGCTAGGGAGGCCTACGAGCAGTACTTC.

The J gene is TRBJ2-7, the V gene TRBV7-9; D remains unclear. Germline CDR1 is SEHNR and CDR2 is FQNEAQ (reference sequence). This CDR3 spans 14 amino acids. V was trimmed by 1 base and J by 6 bases, leaving 13 bases between them. CDR3 in amino acids: CASSLDTARVEQYF. Written as DNA, the CDR3 is TGTGCCAGCAGCTTAGACACGGCCCGGGTCGAGCAGTACTTC.

The V and J genes are TRBV7-9 and TRBJ1-1, with D unclear. There are 15 residues in the CDR3. Germline V gene data show CDR1 as SEHNR and CDR2 as FQNEAQ (reference sequence). Trimming stripped 1 base from V and 3 bases from J, with 12 bases between. The CDR3 DNA reads TGTGCCAGCAGCTTAGGGGCGCCAGAGTACACTGAAGCTTTCTTT. Amino acid sequence: CASSLGAPEYTEAFF. Filled out from reference TRBV7-9 and TRBJ1-1, the complete variable domain reads DTGVSQNPRHKITKRGQNVTFRCDPISEHNRLYWYRQTLGQGPEFLTYFQNEAQLEKSRLLSDRFSAERPKGSFSTLEIQRTEQGDSAMYLCASSLGAPEYTEAFFGQGTRLTVV.

This clone was seen a few times. This chain links TRBV6-6 with TRBJ1-6; D not resolved. The germline gives CDR1 MNHNY, CDR2 SVGAGI (reference sequence). Trimming left V 7 bases short and J 7 bases short, with 14 bases between. The CDR3 has 14 amino acids. This CDR3 reads CASIAGLGNSPLHF. The CDR3 nucleotides read TGTGCCAGCATTGCCGGACTTGGGAATTCACCCCTCCACTTT.

The genes are TRBV5-1 and TRBJ2-5, with 7 bases lining up with TRBD1. The trim removed 0 bases at V and 0 bases at J, leaving 2 bases unmatched. Germline values: CDR1 SGHRS, CDR2 YFSETQ. CDR3 length: 15 residues. CDR3 sequence reads: CASSLGRGYQETQYF. The CDR3 DNA reads as TGCGCCAGCAGCTTGGGCAGGGGGTACCAAGAGACCCAGTACTTC.

The genes are TRBV19 and TRBJ2-3; 7 nucleotides align to TRBD2. The CDR3 has 13 amino acids. J gave up 6 bases and V 5 bases, and 5 bases lay outside the gene matches. The germline V gene has CDR1 LNHDA and CDR2 SQIVND (reference sequence). In DNA form, the CDR3 reads TGTGCCAGTAGTCGCGGGCGGGAGGATACGCAGTATTTT. Translated, it gives CASSRGREDTQYF.

The rearrangement links TRBV15 to TRBJ1-5; 8 bases map to TRBD1. The CDR3 length is 15 residues. Losses at the gene ends were 5 bases for V and 5 bases for J; bases not matched to a gene: 8. CDR1 is LNHNV, CDR2 YYDKDF, per germline (reference sequence). CDR3 sequence reads: CATSFWTGTDQPQHF. CDR3 DNA: TGTGCCACCAGCTTCTGGACAGGGACGGATCAGCCCCAGCATTTT.

The CDR3 DNA reads as TGCGCCAGCAGCCGCTTGCATAGACTAGCGGGAACTAACAATGAGCAGTTCTTC. Its protein product is CASSRLHRLAGTNNEQFF. The chain recombines TRBV4-1 with TRBJ2-1; 11 bases match TRBD2. Germline CDR1 reads MGHRA; CDR2 reads YSYEKL. CDR3 size: 18 residues. V lost 4 bases, J lost 5 bases, and 13 bases stayed unmatched.

J is TRBJ2-7 and V is TRBV30; D perhaps matches TRBD1 (6 bases). V lost 2 bases and J 1 base, leaving 12 bases between the germline ends. CDR1 and CDR2 (germline): GTSNPN, SVGIG (reference sequence). The CDR3 runs 14 residues. DNA of the CDR3: TGTGCCTGGAGTTTGGGCAGGGGATCCTACGAGCAGTACTTC. It codes for CAWSLGRGSYEQYF.

This sequence joins TRBV28 and TRBJ2-6; a possible D gene is TRBD1 (6 bases). CDR3 length: 16 residues. The V end lost 8 bases, the J end lost 0 bases, and 14 bases lay between the germline ends. CDR1 is MDHEN, CDR2 SYDVKM, per germline. This chain's CDR3 is CASRDFRGSGANVLTF. The CDR3 DNA is TGTGCCAGCCGCGACTTCAGGGGCTCTGGGGCCAACGTCCTGACTTTC.

The sample holds a few counts of this clone. The chain employs TRBV19 and TRBJ2-1, with TRBD1 matching 9 bases. Germline CDR1 is LNHDA and CDR2 is SQIVND (reference sequence). This CDR3 spans 17 amino acids. V gave up 1 base and J gave up 3 bases; unmatched junction bases: 7. The CDR3 loop reads CASSIGGPGQGYNEQFF. CDR3 sequence (DNA): TGTGCCAGTAGTATAGGAGGACCGGGACAGGGCTACAATGAGCAGTTCTTC.

The rearrangement joins TRBV6-6 to TRBJ1-2; D possibly corresponds to TRBD1 (5 bases). Trimming left V 0 bases short and J 3 bases short, with 5 bases between. CDR1 is MNHNY, CDR2 SVGAGI, per germline (reference sequence). The CDR3 covers 13 residues. The DNA for the CDR3 is TGTGCCAGCAGTTACTCAGGGGACTATGGCTACACCTTC. This encodes CASSYSGDYGYTF.

This clone was counted between two and nine times. The chain uses TRBV30 and TRBJ1-3; a weak D match, TRBD1 (6 bases). The CDR3 has 16 residues. V gave up 3 bases and J gave up 1 base, with 16 bases separating them. Germline V gene data show CDR1 as GTSNPN and CDR2 as SVGIG (reference sequence). CDR3 in amino acids: CAWRRGGAVSGNTIYF. The CDR3, as DNA: TGTGCCTGGAGGAGGGGGGGCGCAGTATCTGGAAACACCATATATTTT.

The chain has TRBV4-1 and TRBJ2-5; D uncertain. Trimming shortened V by 1 base and J by 5 bases, and 11 bases separated the two germline ends. CDR3 length: 14 residues. Germline V gene sequence: CDR1 MGHRA, CDR2 YSYEKL. CDR3 DNA sequence: TGCGCCAGCAGCCAAGGGGTTAACAGCGAGACCCAGTACTTC. It codes for CASSQGVNSETQYF.

The V call is TRBV9, the J call TRBJ1-6; possible D gene TRBD1, 5 bases. The germline V gene encodes CDR1 SGDLS and CDR2 YYNGEE. The CDR3 is made up of 15 amino acids. V was cut by 3 bases and J by 10 bases, with 17 bases left in between. The CDR3 region is CASSEVVGVGSPLHF. The CDR3 DNA sequence: TGTGCCAGCAGCGAGGTCGTAGGGGTAGGGTCACCCCTCCACTTT.

This clone was observed a handful of times. The chain has TRBV6-5 and TRBJ2-7; D is possibly TRBD1 (6 bases). The CDR3 consists of 15 residues. In germline, CDR1 is MNHEY, CDR2 SVGAGI. V shed 2 bases and J shed 6 bases, with 17 bases lying between them. CDR3 residues: CASSYVPQGKGEQYF. The CDR3 nucleotides read TGTGCCAGCAGTTACGTCCCCCAGGGGAAGGGCGAGCAGTACTTC.

The table lists this clone with a few counts. This CDR3 reads CASQNPGLGSNEQFF. The DNA of the CDR3 is TGTGCCAGCCAAAACCCGGGACTGGGGTCAAATGAGCAGTTCTTC. This chain connects TRBV19 to TRBJ2-1; the D gene is possibly TRBD2 (6 bases). The CDR3 is 15 residues long. V lost 9 bases, J lost 7 bases, and 22 bases lay in between. Germline CDR1 LNHDA, CDR2 SQIVND (reference sequence).

This clone appeared a few times. The J gene is TRBJ2-6, the V gene TRBV21-1; the table's TRBD2 call for D was not verified on the DNA. TRBV21-1 is tagged as a pseudogene. This CDR3 has 15 residues. The CDR3: CASSNNSSGANVLTF. CDR3 in DNA: TGTGCCAGCAGCAATAACTCATCTGGGGCCAACGTCCTGACTTTC.

This chain's CDR3 is CASRPTANEKLFF. The DNA of the CDR3 is TGTGCCAGCAGACCTACCGCTAATGAAAAACTGTTTTTT. The J gene is TRBJ1-4, the V gene TRBV28; unclear D gene. This CDR3 is 13 amino acids long. V lost 6 bases to trimming and J lost 3 bases, with 8 bases between them. Germline V gene lookup returns CDR1 MDHEN and CDR2 SYDVKM.

V is TRBV6-5 and J is TRBJ2-7, with 7 bases aligning to TRBD1. Germline V gene data show CDR1 as MNHEY and CDR2 as SVGAGI. CDR3 length equals 16 residues. Germline trimming cut 0 bases from V and 3 bases from J; bases unmatched to any gene: 8. CDR3 nucleotide sequence: TGTGCCAGCAGTTACTCGATGGACAGGAGATACTACGAGCAGTACTTC. Translated: CASSYSMDRRYYEQYF.

Only one count was recorded for this clone. This chain links TRBV25-1 with TRBJ2-3, with 7 bases lining up with TRBD1. The germline gives CDR1 MGHDK, CDR2 SYGVNS. After removal of 8 bases from V and 4 bases from J, the junction contained 12 bases not matched to a gene. The CDR3 length is 15 residues. CDR3 DNA sequence: TGTGCCAGCGCATCAGTAAAGGGGGCCCCAGATACGCAGTATTTT. Translation: CASASVKGAPDTQYF.

CDR3: CASSVPGTGIYEQYF. The CDR3 DNA is TGTGCCAGCAGCGTCCCCGGGACAGGGATTTACGAGCAGTACTTC. The V call is TRBV5-4, the J call TRBJ2-7, with 9 bases identical to TRBD1. The J segment lost 4 bases and the V segment lost 4 bases, leaving 9 bases of the junction unmatched. The V gene's germline CDR1 is SGHNT and CDR2 YYREEE (reference sequence). This CDR3 region has 15 residues.

This clone was counted a single time. The chain joins TRBV5-4 to TRBJ2-7, with D maybe TRBD1 (6 bases). The germline CDR1 and CDR2 sequences are SGHNT and YYREEE (reference sequence). The V end was cut by 8 bases, the J end by 2 bases, with 14 bases between. This CDR3 is 13 amino acids long. CDR3 residues: CASKLTGTYEQYF. The CDR3, as DNA: TGTGCCAGTAAACTCACAGGGACCTACGAGCAGTACTTC. Based on the CDR3 plus reference TRBV5-4 and TRBJ2-7, the full variable domain is ETGVTQSPTHLIKTRGQQVTLRCSSQSGHNTVSWYQQALGQGPQFIFQYYREEENGRGNFPPRFSGLQFPNYSSELNVNALELDDSALYLCASKLTGTYEQYFGPGTRLTVT.

J is TRBJ2-5 and V is TRBV4-2; D is unclear. This CDR3 region has 15 residues. Germline V gives CDR1 LGHNA, CDR2 YNFKEQ. Trimming left V 0 bases short and J 1 base short, with 9 bases between. CDR3 loop: CASSQDGQSQETQYF. DNA of the CDR3: TGTGCCAGCAGCCAAGATGGGCAGAGCCAAGAGACCCAGTACTTC.